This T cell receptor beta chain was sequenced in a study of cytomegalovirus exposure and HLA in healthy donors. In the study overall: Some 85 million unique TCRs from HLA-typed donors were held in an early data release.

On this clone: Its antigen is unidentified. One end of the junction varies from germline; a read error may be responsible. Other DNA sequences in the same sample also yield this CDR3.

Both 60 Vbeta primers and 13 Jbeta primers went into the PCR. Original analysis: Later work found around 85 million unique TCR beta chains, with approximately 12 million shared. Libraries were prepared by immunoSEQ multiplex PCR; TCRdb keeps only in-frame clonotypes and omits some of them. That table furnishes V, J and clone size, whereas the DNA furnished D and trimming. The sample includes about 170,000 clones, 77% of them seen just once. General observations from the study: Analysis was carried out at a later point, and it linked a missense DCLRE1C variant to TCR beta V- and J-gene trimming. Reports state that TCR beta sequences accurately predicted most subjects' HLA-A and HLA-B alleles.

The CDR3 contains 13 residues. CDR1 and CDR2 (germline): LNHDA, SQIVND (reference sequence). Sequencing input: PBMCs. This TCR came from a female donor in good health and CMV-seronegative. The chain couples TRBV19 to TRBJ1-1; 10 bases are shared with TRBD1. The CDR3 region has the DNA TGTGCTAGTAGTCGGGACAGGGGTACTGAAGCTTTCTTT. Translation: CASSRDRGTEAFF.